This T cell receptor beta chain comes out of a study of blood T cell repertoires in COVID-19. Across the study: COVID-19 samples collected from the United States, Italy and Spain covered acute and convalescent phases.

Assay: immunoSEQ multiplex PCR; the TCRdb copy retains only in-frame clones and omits some. This sample has roughly 220,000 clones, with around 84% found just once. The sample consisted of peripheral blood. The sequence derives from an older woman who had recovered from COVID-19.

In DNA, the CDR3 is TGTGCCAGTACAGCGGGGGAAGGAGGCTACACCTTC. This encodes CASTAGEGGYTF. The chain carries TRBV2 and TRBJ1-2; TRBD1 might be the D (5 bases). CDR3 size: 12 residues. CDR1 and CDR2 from the germline V gene are SNHLY and FYNNEI. V lost 9 bases to trimming and J lost 8 bases, with 16 bases between them. The variable domain in full, with the rest retrieved from reference TRBV2 and TRBJ1-2, is EPEVTQTPSHQVTQMGQEVILRCVPISNHLYFYWYRQILGQKVEFLVSFYNNEISEKSEIFDDQFSVERPDGSNFTLKIRSTKLEDSAMYFCASTAGEGGYTFGSGTRLTVV.